These 11 T cell receptor beta chains share one sample of origin, sequenced in a study of CD8 T cells in ankylosing spondylitis. TCRdb fed the 5' RACE reads into MiXCR, producing one record per CDR3 protein. The profile shows 150,000 to 200,000 distinct CDR3 sequences, roughly a third of them singletons. The specimen sequenced was synovial fluid, either unsorted or a sorted T cell fraction (not recorded which). The origin of the receptors is a male donor with ankylosing spondylitis.

This clonotype was seen at least ten times. V usage is TRBV6-2 or TRBV6-3 and J usage is TRBJ2-2; D not certain. The CDR3 runs 12 residues. Per germline, CDR1 MNHEY and CDR2 SVGEGT. Deletions cut 7 bases from V and 1 base from J, with 4 bases between. The CDR3 here is CASKGNTGELFF. The CDR3 DNA reads TGTGCCAGCAAAGGGAACACCGGGGAGCTGTTTTTT.

In its sample, this clonotype was seen many times. V gene TRBV12-3 or TRBV12-4 combines with J gene TRBJ2-3; D gene unclear. The CDR3 totals 13 residues. V was cut by 6 bases and J by 0 bases, with 7 bases left in between. This CDR3 reads CASRPPSTDTQYF. Here the CDR3 DNA reads TGTGCCAGCAGGCCCCCTAGCACAGATACGCAGTATTTT.

This clonotype turned up a few times. The V and J genes are TRBV24-1 and TRBJ2-1; D gene uncertain. The CDR3 runs 13 residues. Germline CDR1 reads KGHDR; CDR2 reads SFDVKD. Trimming removed 4 bases from V and 3 bases from J, with 6 bases in between. As DNA, the CDR3 is TGTGCCACCAGTGACAGGAACTACAATGAGCAGTTCTTC. Translation: CATSDRNYNEQFF.

This sequence joins TRBV29-1 and TRBJ2-7; 8 bases fit TRBD2. The CDR3 runs to 15 residues. The germline CDR1 and CDR2 sequences are SQVTM and ANQGSEA. V dropped 0 bases and J dropped 2; count of bases not matched to a gene: 6. CDR3 DNA: TGCAGCGTTGAAGATGGTAGCGGGGTACCCTACGAGCAGTACTTC. Encoded protein: CSVEDGSGVPYEQYF.

This chain joins TRBV12-3 or TRBV12-4 and TRBJ1-6; TRBD1 might be the D (6 bases). The ends were cut back, 3 bases at V and 10 bases at J, with 10 bases in the middle. The CDR3 runs to 13 residues. DNA of the CDR3: TGTGCCAGCAGTTTCAGGGGATGGTCACCCCTCCACTTT. It encodes CASSFRGWSPLHF.

The sample holds a few counts of this clonotype. The V and J genes are TRBV2 and TRBJ1-5; 9 nucleotides match TRBD1. Per the germline V gene, CDR1 is SNHLY and CDR2 is FYNNEI. Germline trimming cut 5 bases from V and 5 bases from J; bases unmatched to any gene: 7. There are 15 residues in the CDR3. CDR3 sequence reads: CASSRTGGIDQPQHF. Here the CDR3 DNA reads TGTGCCAGCAGTAGAACAGGGGGCATTGATCAGCCCCAGCATTTT.

This clonotype was counted only a few times. The V and J genes are TRBV28 and TRBJ1-6, with 9 bases matching TRBD1. The germline gives CDR1 MDHEN, CDR2 SYDVKM. There are 14 residues in the CDR3. V shed 6 bases and J 10 bases; nucleotides not matched to a gene: 7. The CDR3 sequence: CASSGDRVMSPLHF. CDR3 bases: TGTGCCAGCAGCGGGGACAGGGTTATGTCACCCCTCCACTTT.

This rearrangement joins TRBV7-8 to TRBJ1-2, with no clear D. Germline values: CDR1 SGHVS, CDR2 FQNEAQ. CDR3 length: 13 amino acids. The V end was cut by 4 bases, the J end by 7 bases, with 13 bases between. This chain's CDR3 is CASSSDRKGGYTF. The CDR3 bases are TGTGCCAGCAGCTCGGACCGAAAGGGTGGCTACACCTTC.

In this sample, this clonotype turned up once. The chain links TRBV3-1 to TRBJ2-2, with D maybe TRBD2 (6 bases). The V end lost 1 base, the J end lost 6 bases, and 9 bases lay between the germline ends. Germline-derived CDR1 and CDR2 are LGHDT and YNNKEL (reference sequence). This CDR3 is 14 amino acids long. The CDR3 protein is CASSQGGGAGELFF. The CDR3 bases are TGTGCCAGCAGCCAAGGGGGCGGGGCCGGGGAGCTGTTTTTT.

The CDR3 sequence is CASSQDGRRGSSYNSPLHF. CDR3 nucleotides: TGTGCCAGCAGCCAAGATGGTAGGAGGGGAAGCTCCTATAATTCACCCCTCCACTTT. The V and J genes are TRBV4-2 and TRBJ1-6; D possibly corresponds to TRBD1 (5 bases). CDR1 is LGHNA and CDR2 is YNFKEQ in the germline V gene. The CDR3 extends over 19 amino acids. The V end was cut by 0 bases, the J end by 0 bases, with 15 bases between.

Many counts were recorded for this clonotype. V usage is TRBV28 and J usage is TRBJ2-2; tentatively, D is TRBD2 (6 bases). Germline V lookup: CDR1 MDHEN, CDR2 SYDVKM. This CDR3 contains 15 residues. Trimming left V 7 bases short and J 3 bases short, with 15 bases between. The CDR3 region has the DNA TGTGCCAGCAACCTCCGGGAGCAGGACACCGGGGAGCTGTTTTTT. Its translation is CASNLREQDTGELFF.